The clone carrying this T cell receptor beta chain was observed a few times. This sample was included in a study of CD8 T cells in Susac syndrome. Overall study: Of the sequenced Susac syndrome patients, six had active disease and about 8 were in remission.

All included Susac syndrome patients satisfied recently defined diagnostic criteria for definite or probable disease. Through negative isolation, CD4+ and CD8+ T cells were obtained, while TEMRA cells were enriched using FACS. Reverse transcription of roughly 0.5 to 1 ug RNA was carried out with random hexamers. TCRdb reprocessed the immunoSEQ multiplex PCR reads via MiXCR and lists one record per CDR3 protein. Of 150,000 to 160,000 distinct CDR3 sequences in the sample, roughly 95% are singletons; the top ten hold about 0.16%. From germline, CDR1 is SGHTA and CDR2 FQGTGA. The V gene end was trimmed by 5 bases and the J gene end by 4 bases; junction bases not matched to a gene: 2. The CDR3 extends over 13 amino acids.

The sequenced material came from CD4+ T cells from PBMCs. The rearrangement uses TRBV7-3 and TRBJ2-7; 10 bases align to TRBD1. The sequence was collected from a human donor with Susac syndrome. For the CDR3, the DNA is TGTGCCAGCAGCGTGGGACAGGGGTACGAGCAGTACTTC. Translating it yields CASSVGQGYEQYF.